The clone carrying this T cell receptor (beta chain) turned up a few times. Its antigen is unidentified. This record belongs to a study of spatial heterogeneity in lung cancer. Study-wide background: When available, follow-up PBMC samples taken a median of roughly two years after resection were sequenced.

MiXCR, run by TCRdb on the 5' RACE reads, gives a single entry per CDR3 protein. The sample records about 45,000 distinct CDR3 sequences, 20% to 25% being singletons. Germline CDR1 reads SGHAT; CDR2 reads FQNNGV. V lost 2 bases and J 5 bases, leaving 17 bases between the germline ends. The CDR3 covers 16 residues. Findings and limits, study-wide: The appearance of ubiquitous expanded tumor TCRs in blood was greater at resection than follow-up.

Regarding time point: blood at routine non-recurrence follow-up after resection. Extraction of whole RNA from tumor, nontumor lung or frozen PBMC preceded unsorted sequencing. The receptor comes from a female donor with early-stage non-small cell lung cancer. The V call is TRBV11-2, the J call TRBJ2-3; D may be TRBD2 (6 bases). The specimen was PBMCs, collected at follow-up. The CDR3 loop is CASSLIGTYRGDTQYF. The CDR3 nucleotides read TGTGCCAGCAGCTTAATTGGGACTTACAGAGGAGATACGCAGTATTTT.